This is a list of T cell receptor beta chains from one sample in a study of a mutant IDH1 vaccine in newly diagnosed glioma. The antigens of these receptors remain unknown. The assay was immunoSEQ multiplex PCR, and TCRdb's table has in-frame clones only and misses some. The data contain roughly 51,000 clones, roughly 84% of them singletons. Sequencing used PBMCs, obtained from a glioma patient whose treatment included an IDH1 peptide vaccine. These receptors all come from a woman in her thirties with glioma. Some clones in this sample may be carry-over from other donors' samples. The CDR3 runs from the conserved cysteine through the conserved F or W. Fields, in order: V gene, D gene, J gene, clone size, CDR3 DNA, CDR3 protein. D genes are given only for firm matches. The listing skips clone size in some rows; elsewhere it reads once, few, many or a size class.

TRBV6-1	NA	TRBJ2-1	NA	TGTGCCAGCAGTGTTCGCCCCCCCGGGGAGAATTCCTACAATGAGCAGTTCTTC	CASSVRPPGENSYNEQFF
TRBV19	NA	TRBJ2-2	once	TGTGCCAGTAGTATGGTTGCCGGGGAGCTGTTTTTT	CASSMVAGELFF
TRBV18	NA	TRBJ2-7	NA	TGTGCCAGCTCACCGGACGGTTACGAGCAGTACTTC	CASSPDGYEQYF
TRBV4-1	NA	TRBJ2-7	NA	TGCGCCAGCAGCCAACAGGGTAACTACGAGCAGTACTTC	CASSQQGNYEQYF
TRBV5-1	NA	TRBJ2-7	NA	TGCGCCAGCAGCGGGGGACAGCTAGCGTTCACGAGCTCCTACGAGCAGTACTTC	CASSGGQLAFTSSYEQYF
TRBV28	NA	TRBJ1-5	NA	TGTGCCAGCAGTCCCCCGGCGGGGGGTAGCAATCAGCCCCAGCATTTT	CASSPPAGGSNQPQHF
TRBV7-4	TRBD2	TRBJ2-3	NA	TGTGCCAGCAGGACCCGAATTGGACTAGCGGGAGGGCCTGGCACAGATACGCAGTATTTT	CASRTRIGLAGGPGTDTQYF
TRBV7-2	NA	TRBJ2-1	NA	TGTGCCAGCAGCTTAGCGAGGCAGTCCTACAATGAGCAGTTCTTC	CASSLARQSYNEQFF
TRBV6-1	TRBD2	TRBJ2-4	NA	TGTGCCAGCAGTGAATCGGCTAGCGGTCTAACCAAAAACATTCAGTACTTC	CASSESASGLTKNIQYF
TRBV7-7	TRBD2	TRBJ2-1	NA	TGTGCTAGCAGCTTAGCGCTCGCGGGAGGGGCAGCGGGTGAGCAGTTCTTC	CASSLALAGGAAGEQFF
TRBV6-6	NA	TRBJ2-1	NA	TGTGCCGCGGCGGCGGGGCGCTACAATGAGCAGTTCTTC	CAAAAGRYNEQFF
TRBV5-4	TRBD1	TRBJ2-7	few	TGTGCCAGCAGCCCACCGGGACAGGGATACCACGAGCAGTACTTC	CASSPPGQGYHEQYF
TRBV11-3	NA	TRBJ2-2	NA	TGTGCCAGCAGCCCAAGGGGGCGGTGGGCTAGCGCTCCGAACACCGGGGAGCTGTTTTTT	CASSPRGRWASAPNTGELFF
TRBV6-5	TRBD1	TRBJ1-1	few	TGTGCCAGCAGTTACGGGGCAGGGGGCACTGAAGCTTTCTTT	CASSYGAGGTEAFF
TRBV7-9	TRBD1	TRBJ2-7	NA	TGTGCCAGCAGCTTCGGACAGGGCGCGGTCGAGCAGTACTTC	CASSFGQGAVEQYF
TRBV10-1	NA	TRBJ2-1	NA	TGCGCCAGCAGTGGGCCAGCTCTTCTACGCAATGAGCAGTTCTTC	CASSGPALLRNEQFF
TRBV19	NA	TRBJ1-4	NA	TGTGCCAGTAAGGACGGAGGGCTTGAAAAACTGTTTTTT	CASKDGGLEKLFF
TRBV5-6	NA	TRBJ2-1	NA	TGTGCCAGCAGCTTCGGGACTGTGGGGCCCAATGAGCAGTTCTTC	CASSFGTVGPNEQFF
TRBV7-9	NA	TRBJ2-1	NA	TGTGCCAGCAGCTCGGCCCTAACCCACAATGAGCAGTTCTTC	CASSSALTHNEQFF
TRBV25-1	TRBD1	TRBJ1-1	once	TGTGCCAGCAGTGCTCCAGGGGGGGAAACTGAAGCTTTCTTT	CASSAPGGETEAFF
TRBV29-1	NA	TRBJ1-2	NA	TGCAGCGCCTCAGGGCAGGGAAAGTCCTATGGCTACACCTTC	CSASGQGKSYGYTF
TRBV14	NA	TRBJ1-1	few	TGTGCCAGCAGCCATCGGACCGGCGGCGGCACTGAAGCTTTCTTT	CASSHRTGGGTEAFF
TRBV18	TRBD1	TRBJ1-1	NA	TGTGCCAGCTCAGGAACAGGGGGATGGACTGAAGCTTTCTTT	CASSGTGGWTEAFF
TRBV6-1	NA	TRBJ2-6	NA	TGTGCCAGCAACCTTTCTGGGGCCAACGTCCTGACTTTC	CASNLSGANVLTF